What follows are 23 T cell receptor beta chains derived from one specimen sequenced in a study of beta chain features in type 1 diabetes. The sequenced template was cDNA made from the entire isolated RNA. Data came from immunoSEQ multiplex PCR; TCRdb stores just in-frame clones and leaves some out. The table records about 220,000 clones, roughly a tenth of them present only once. Material: central memory CD4+ T cells from blood. The receptors derive from a man aged 18 to 35 in good health.

The chain carries TRBV27 and TRBJ2-1; 10 positions match TRBD2. Germline loops: CDR1 MNHEY, CDR2 SMNVEV (reference sequence). V shed 7 bases and J 10 bases; nucleotides not matched to a gene: 13. This CDR3 is 15 amino acids long. The CDR3 protein is CASILGASGSGEQFF. The CDR3 DNA sequence: TGTGCCAGCATCCTGGGGGCTAGCGGGAGCGGAGAGCAGTTCTTC.

The CDR3 DNA reads TGCGCCAGCAGCTTGGCCGCGGACTCCTACGAGCAGTACTTC. This sequence encodes CASSLAADSYEQYF. The rearrangement joins TRBV5-1 to TRBJ2-7; D gene ambiguous. Trimming shortened V by 0 bases and J by 0 bases, and 7 bases separated the two germline ends. This CDR3 has 14 amino acids. Germline CDR1 is SGHRS and CDR2 is YFSETQ. Filled out from reference TRBV5-1 and TRBJ2-7, the complete variable domain reads KAGVTQTPRYLIKTRGQQVTLSCSPISGHRSVSWYQQTPGQGLQFLFEYFSETQRNKGNFPGRFSGRQFSNSRSEMNVSTLELGDSALYLCASSLAADSYEQYFGPGTRLTVT.

This clone was counted a few times. This chain connects TRBV7-2 to TRBJ2-6; D not certain. Germline values: CDR1 SGHTA, CDR2 FQGNSA. The V and J ends lost 3 bases and 2 bases respectively, with 8 bases between them. The CDR3 loop spans 15 amino acids. The CDR3 nucleotides are TGTGCCAGCAGCTTCGGGCTCGCTGGGGCCAACGTCCTGACTTTC. Protein: CASSFGLAGANVLTF.

By sample share, this clone is medium-sized. The rearrangement joins TRBV4-3 to TRBJ2-2; D unresolved. The germline V and J ends were trimmed by 0 bases and 4 bases, with 6 bases remaining between them. Germline CDR1 and CDR2: LGHNA and YSLEER. This CDR3 has 14 amino acids. For the CDR3, the DNA is TGCGCCAGCAGCCAAGAAAGGGCCACCGGGGAGCTGTTTTTT. It specifies CASSQERATGELFF.

The chain carries TRBV7-8 and TRBJ2-7, with TRBD2 identical over 12 bases. CDR1 is SGHVS and CDR2 is FQNEAQ in the germline V gene. This CDR3 is 15 amino acids long. The junction had 6 bases not matched to a gene; V was cut back by 5 bases and J by 4 bases. As DNA, the CDR3 is TGTGCCAGCAGCGATATGACTAGCGGGAGATACGAGCAGTACTTC. Its protein product is CASSDMTSGRYEQYF.

The chain employs TRBV29-1 and TRBJ2-1; either TRBD1 or TRBD2 may fit D (5 bases each). V dropped 4 bases and J dropped 8 bases, with 21 bases sitting between them. This CDR3 spans 15 amino acids. Germline lookup yields CDR1 SQVTM and CDR2 ANQGSEA. CDR3 protein: CSVGGSSWGRDEQFF. In nucleotides, the CDR3 is TGCAGCGTTGGAGGCTCTAGCTGGGGACGGGATGAGCAGTTCTTC.

This clone was seen at least ten times. The rearrangement joins TRBV19 to TRBJ2-3, with 12 bases fitting TRBD2. CDR1 LNHDA and CDR2 SQIVND come from the germline V gene (reference sequence). Unmatched junction bases numbered 13, after V lost 5 bases and J lost 10 bases. The CDR3 covers 16 residues. The CDR3 loop reads CASSLMTSGSPGAQYF. The CDR3 DNA sequence: TGTGCCAGTAGTCTGATGACTAGCGGGAGCCCCGGGGCGCAGTATTTT.

This chain uses TRBV30 with TRBJ2-3; TRBD2 matches 7 bases. V trimming: 0 bases; J trimming: 4 bases; junction bases outside the gene matches: 7. Germline lookup yields CDR1 GTSNPN and CDR2 SVGIG (reference sequence). The CDR3 length is 15 residues. The CDR3 sequence: CAWSVLAEGPDTQYF. The CDR3 bases are TGTGCCTGGAGTGTCCTAGCGGAGGGCCCAGATACGCAGTATTTT. Filled out from reference TRBV30 and TRBJ2-3, the complete variable domain reads SQTIHQWPATLVQPVGSPLSLECTVEGTSNPNLYWYRQAAGRGLQLLFYSVGIGQISSEVPQNLSASRPQDRQFILSSKKLLLSDSGFYLCAWSVLAEGPDTQYFGPGTRLTVL.

The chain couples TRBV5-1 to TRBJ2-3; 10 bases match TRBD2. CDR3 length: 15 amino acids. Per germline, CDR1 SGHRS and CDR2 YFSETQ. After removal of 4 bases from V and 1 base from J, the junction contained 3 bases not matched to a gene. Written as DNA, the CDR3 is TGCGCCAGCAGCCAAGGACTAGCGGGCACAGATACGCAGTATTTT. Protein sequence: CASSQGLAGTDTQYF.

The V and J genes are TRBV18 and TRBJ2-1; 9 bases are shared with TRBD2. Germline V lookup: CDR1 KGHSH, CDR2 LQKENI. The CDR3 has 15 residues. V shed 8 bases, J shed 10 bases, and the junction held 15 bases outside the gene matches. CDR3: CASRRAGGISREQFF. In nucleotides, the CDR3 is TGTGCCAGCCGCCGCGCGGGAGGGATCAGTAGAGAGCAGTTCTTC.

The chain uses TRBV29-1 and TRBJ1-1; D unclear. The CDR3 length is 14 residues. Germline V gene sequence: CDR1 SQVTM, CDR2 ANQGSEA. Trimming took 4 bases from V and 4 from J, leaving 16 bases between them. CDR3 DNA: TGCAGCGTTGCCAGAGGAGGGAGTCCCACTGAAGCTTTCTTT. Translating it yields CSVARGGSPTEAFF.

The chain carries TRBV7-9 and TRBJ2-1, with D possibly matching TRBD1 (6 bases). Germline V gives CDR1 SEHNR, CDR2 FQNEAQ (reference sequence). The CDR3 loop spans 13 amino acids. V lost 3 bases, J lost 15 bases, and 18 bases lay in between. CDR3: CASSFAGTPPPFF. The CDR3 DNA reads TGTGCCAGCAGCTTTGCCGGGACACCGCCGCCGTTCTTC.

This CDR3 is CASIEAGLAKNIQYF. In nucleotides, the CDR3 is TGTGCCAGCATTGAGGCAGGTCTAGCCAAAAACATTCAGTACTTC. The chain carries TRBV2 and TRBJ2-4; D is undetermined. Germline CDR1 reads SNHLY; CDR2 reads FYNNEI. The CDR3 runs 15 residues. V gave up 7 bases and J gave up 0 bases, with 13 bases separating them. Complete variable domain (other parts from reference TRBV2 and TRBJ2-4): EPEVTQTPSHQVTQMGQEVILRCVPISNHLYFYWYRQILGQKVEFLVSFYNNEISEKSEIFDDQFSVERPDGSNFTLKIRSTKLEDSAMYFCASIEAGLAKNIQYFGAGTRLSVL.

The rearrangement joins TRBV5-4 to TRBJ2-7, with 8 nucleotides matching TRBD1. The CDR3 is 14 amino acids. With 1 base clipped from V and 7 bases from J, the junction kept 7 bases outside the gene matches. The germline V gene encodes CDR1 SGHNT and CDR2 YYREEE (reference sequence). The CDR3 region is CASSLRQGAEEQYF. The DNA of the CDR3 is TGTGCCAGCAGCTTGCGTCAGGGGGCTGAAGAGCAGTACTTC.

This clone occurred many times. This chain links TRBV27 with TRBJ1-4, with D perhaps matching TRBD1 (5 bases). The CDR3 runs to 14 residues. CDR1 and CDR2 from the germline V gene are MNHEY and SMNVEV (reference sequence). Trimming removed 7 bases at V and 6 bases at J, with 15 bases between. The CDR3 sequence is CASTRHGGDEKLFF. The CDR3 DNA is TGTGCCAGCACCCGACACGGGGGTGATGAAAAACTGTTTTTT.

This clone was seen only a few times. The rearrangement joins TRBV19 to TRBJ2-6, with D possibly called TRBD1 or TRBD2 (5 bases each). Trimming left V 1 base short and J 4 bases short, with 8 bases between. The CDR3 contains 15 residues. The germline V gene has CDR1 LNHDA and CDR2 SQIVND (reference sequence). CDR3 residues: CASSIGGAGANVLTF. As DNA, the CDR3 is TGTGCCAGTAGTATAGGAGGGGCCGGGGCCAACGTCCTGACTTTC.

The chain has TRBV28 and TRBJ1-1, with a weak D call TRBD1 (6 bases). The CDR3 is 14 amino acids. Germline values: CDR1 MDHEN, CDR2 SYDVKM. Trimming removed 6 bases at V and 1 base at J, with 12 bases between. This chain's CDR3 is CASSTGTTNTEAFF. In DNA form, the CDR3 reads TGTGCCAGCAGCACCGGGACAACGAACACTGAAGCTTTCTTT.

This clone was seen at least ten times. The CDR3 bases are TGTGCCAGCAGCCGAGAGGGGCTGGTCCGCGGATTCTTC. Translating it yields CASSREGLVRGFF. V gene TRBV7-9 combines with J gene TRBJ2-1; D tentatively fits TRBD1 or TRBD2 (5 bases each). From germline, CDR1 is SEHNR and CDR2 FQNEAQ (reference sequence). CDR3 length: 13 residues. Trimming took 5 bases from V and 16 from J, leaving 21 bases between them.

This clone was observed a handful of times. A read error may produce the germline difference seen at one junction end. This chain joins TRBV7-2 and TRBJ2-3; 8 bases agree with TRBD1. The CDR3 has 17 amino acids. From germline, CDR1 is SGHTA and CDR2 FQGNSA. The CDR3 DNA is TGCGCCAGCAGCCTAGACCTTGGGGGACAGGGCACAGATACGCAGTATTTT. Translating gives CASSLDLGGQGTDTQYF.

V usage is TRBV29-1 and J usage is TRBJ2-5, with 10 bases fitting TRBD2. Germline lookup yields CDR1 SQVTM and CDR2 ANQGSEA. CDR3 size: 14 residues. The V segment lost 6 bases and the J segment 4 bases; nucleotides outside the gene matches: 8. For the CDR3, the DNA is TGCAGCGTGAAAGCGGGAGGGGCGGGAGAGACCCAGTACTTC. Protein product: CSVKAGGAGETQYF.

V is TRBV7-2 and J is TRBJ2-7; a weak D match, TRBD2 (6 bases). Trimming shortened V by 6 bases and J by 3 bases, and 12 bases separated the two germline ends. This CDR3 region has 13 residues. CDR1 and CDR2 (germline): SGHTA, FQGNSA. CDR3 loop: CASRPTSHYEQYF. The CDR3 DNA is TGTGCCAGCAGACCAACTAGCCACTACGAGCAGTACTTC. Supplemented by reference TRBV7-2 and TRBJ2-7, the full variable domain reads GAGVSQSPSNKVTEKGKDVELRCDPISGHTALYWYRQSLGQGLEFLIYFQGNSAPDKSGLPSDRFSAERTGGSVSTLTIQRTQQEDSAVYLCASRPTSHYEQYFGPGTRLTVT.

The J gene is TRBJ1-2, the V gene TRBV27; D is possibly TRBD1 (6 bases). This CDR3 is 16 amino acids long. Germline V CDR1 and CDR2: MNHEY, SMNVEV (reference sequence). The ends were cut back, 1 base at V and 2 bases at J, with 14 bases in the middle. CDR3: CASSLYANRANYGYTF. CDR3 coding DNA: TGTGCCAGCAGTTTATATGCGAACAGGGCCAACTATGGCTACACCTTC.

This clone appeared many times. Here the CDR3 reads CASREVTNEKLFF. The CDR3 DNA reads TGTGCCTCCAGAGAGGTGACTAATGAAAAACTGTTTTTT. The chain joins TRBV10-3 to TRBJ1-4, with D unclear. Trimming removed 11 bases from V and 2 bases from J, with 12 bases in between. Germline loops: CDR1 ENHRY, CDR2 SYGVKD. The CDR3 spans 13 residues.